The 9 T cell receptor beta chains given below trace back to one sample, sequenced in a study of shared clonotypes between healthy human individuals. Clones were read by immunoSEQ multiplex PCR, and TCRdb kept only the in-frame ones, dropping some. Here the sample spans some 580,000 clones, 98% being singletons. In the naive CD8 group, cells lacked CD45RO and were positively selected for CCR7, so terminally differentiated effector memory CD45RA+ cells were left out. Sequencing was carried out using naive CD8+ T cells sorted from blood. These receptors came from a man aged 25-45 years in good health.

The J gene is TRBJ2-2, the V gene TRBV5-1; D possibly uses TRBD1 or TRBD2 (5 bases each). The V end was cut by 2 bases, the J end by 5 bases, with 7 bases between. CDR1 is SGHRS, CDR2 YFSETQ, per germline. This CDR3 region has 13 residues. The CDR3 loop is CASSLWGTGELFF. The DNA of the CDR3 is TGCGCCAGCAGCTTATGGGGGACCGGGGAGCTGTTTTTT.

Here the CDR3 reads CASRASGSGTGELFF. CDR3 DNA sequence: TGTGCCAGCAGAGCCAGCGGGAGCGGGACCGGGGAGCTGTTTTTT. The rearrangement uses TRBV9 and TRBJ2-2, with 8 bases that match TRBD2. V shed 5 bases and J 5 bases; nucleotides not matched to a gene: 8. This CDR3 is built from 15 residues. Germline V gene lookup returns CDR1 SGDLS and CDR2 YYNGEE.

The rearrangement uses TRBV20-1 and TRBJ2-1; TRBD2 matches at 11 bases. The V gene's germline CDR1 is DFQATT and CDR2 SNEGSKA (reference sequence). After removal of 2 bases from V and 14 bases from J, the junction contained 2 bases not matched to a gene. The length of the CDR3 is 11 residues. The CDR3 protein is CSARTSGREFF. CDR3 in DNA: TGCAGTGCTAGAACTAGCGGGAGAGAGTTCTTC.

The chain couples TRBV6-5 to TRBJ2-1, with D perhaps given as TRBD1 or TRBD2 (5 bases each). This CDR3 spans 14 amino acids. The V end was cut by 3 bases, the J end by 8 bases, with 14 bases between. Germline assignment: CDR1 MNHEY and CDR2 SVGAGI. The CDR3 DNA follows: TGTGCCAGCAGTTATCGGGACCTTCCATATGAGCAGTTCTTC. Its translation: CASSYRDLPYEQFF.

This chain connects TRBV5-1 to TRBJ2-7; TRBD2 agrees at 12 bases. This CDR3 has 18 residues. The V and J ends lost 3 bases and 0 bases, in that order; junction bases with no gene match: 10. Germline V gives CDR1 SGHRS, CDR2 YFSETQ. CDR3 in amino acids: CASSSLAVTSGSSYEQYF. In DNA form, the CDR3 reads TGCGCCAGCAGCTCTTTAGCCGTGACTAGCGGGAGCTCCTACGAGCAGTACTTC.

The chain uses TRBV7-9 and TRBJ1-2; D unresolved. With 1 base removed from V and 6 bases from J, the gap between germline ends came to 12 bases. The CDR3 is 14 amino acids. Germline-derived CDR1 and CDR2 are SEHNR and FQNEAQ (reference sequence). Written as DNA, the CDR3 is TGTGCCAGCAGCTTAGACGGCGCGGATAATGGCTACACCTTC. As protein: CASSLDGADNGYTF. Using reference TRBV7-9 and TRBJ1-2 for the parts outside the CDR3, the full variable domain is DTGVSQNPRHKITKRGQNVTFRCDPISEHNRLYWYRQTLGQGPEFLTYFQNEAQLEKSRLLSDRFSAERPKGSFSTLEIQRTEQGDSAMYLCASSLDGADNGYTFGSGTRLTVV.

This chain's CDR3 is CASSPTGVYDEQYF. CDR3 nucleotide sequence: TGTGCCAGCTCACCGACAGGGGTTTACGACGAGCAGTACTTC. The chain uses TRBV18 and TRBJ2-7; 8 nucleotides match TRBD1. The CDR3 extends over 14 amino acids. Germline loops: CDR1 KGHSH, CDR2 LQKENI. V shed 3 bases, J shed 5 bases, and the junction held 6 bases outside the gene matches.

This sequence joins TRBV9 and TRBJ2-7, with D uncertain. The CDR3 covers 12 residues. Per germline, CDR1 SGDLS and CDR2 YYNGEE. The V gene lost 0 bases and the J gene lost 5 bases, with 6 bases spanning the gap. The CDR3 sequence: CASSVDSHEQYF. In DNA, the CDR3 is TGTGCCAGCAGCGTAGACTCTCACGAGCAGTACTTC.

The chain recombines TRBV7-8 with TRBJ2-3; 8 bases are a match to TRBD2. Germline CDR1 and CDR2: SGHVS and FQNEAQ. The CDR3 is made up of 14 amino acids. The V and J ends lost 5 bases and 5 bases, in that order; junction bases with no gene match: 6. The CDR3 nucleotides read TGTGCCAGCAGCCCGGGGGGGTGGGGAGATACGCAGTATTTT. Protein product: CASSPGGWGDTQYF.